This note documents a single T cell receptor (beta chain) sequence. Germline is not matched at one junction end, which may reflect a read error. Per the study methods: Nucleated cell number was recorded as an estimate derived from reference gene primer amplification. Profiling relied on immunoSEQ multiplex PCR, and the TCRdb table lists in-frame clones only, not all of them. V and J calls and clone size are given by that table; D and trimming were obtained from the DNA. Altogether fewer than 300,000 clones are present, roughly 84% being singletons, with the ten largest covering under 3.5%. CDR1 and CDR2 from the germline V gene are SGHVS and FQNEAQ. The CDR3 extends over 13 amino acids. The sample belongs to a study of blood T cell repertoires in COVID-19.

The chain is built from TRBV7-8 and TRBJ2-1; possible D gene TRBD1, 5 bases. The receptor was derived from a woman younger than 35 with acute or convalescent COVID-19. The sample was peripheral blood. CDR3 DNA sequence: TGTGCCAGCAGCCCAGGGTCGATTAATGGGCAGTTCTTC. This translates into CASSPGSINGQFF.